The subject of this entry is one T cell receptor (beta chain). Its antigen is not known. Profiled with immunoSEQ multiplex PCR; TCRdb holds only in-frame clones, not every one. This sample yields more than 400,000 clones, of which less than 95% are seen a single time; roughly 4% belongs to the top ten. Treatment denoted: roughly 18 received Ad26.COV2.S at low or high dose, single or two shots; five or six received placebo; per-sample allocation not given. It was on day 63 after the first vaccine or placebo injection that samples were taken. The sample came from a Boston adult aged 18-55 years. The source of the sample is a study of Ad26.COV2.S vaccination and SARS-CoV-2 variants. For the study at large: Recipients of Ad26.COV2.S got it intramuscularly, once or twice 56 days apart.

Study-wide results and limits: Once vaccination had occurred, spike-specific CD8+ and CD4+ T cell responses reportedly showed substantial breadth. Measurement of non-spike TCR breadth gave similar results in vaccine and placebo recipients.

The clonotype comes from a person aged 18-65 years who received the Ad26.COV2.S COVID-19 vaccine or a placebo. The sequencing here drew on peripheral blood, taken in a trial of Ad26.COV2.S vaccine versus placebo.

CDR3 region: CASSLTDRDEQYF. The CDR3 DNA sequence: TGTGCCAGCAGCTTGACAGACAGGGACGAGCAGTACTTC. This chain connects TRBV7-9 to TRBJ2-7; 7 bases agree with TRBD1. The CDR3 is made up of 13 amino acids. CDR1 SEHNR and CDR2 FQNEAQ come from the germline V gene (reference sequence). Trimming cost V 3 bases and J 5 bases; bases outside gene matches: 4. Supplemented by reference TRBV7-9 and TRBJ2-7, the full variable domain reads DTGVSQNPRHKITKRGQNVTFRCDPISEHNRLYWYRQTLGQGPEFLTYFQNEAQLEKSRLLSDRFSAERPKGSFSTLEIQRTEQGDSAMYLCASSLTDRDEQYFGPGTRLTVT.